This T cell receptor (beta chain) was sequenced during a study of T-cell reconstitution after alpha-beta-depleted transplantation in children. Losses at the gene ends were 1 base for V and 7 bases for J; bases not matched to a gene: 3. The CDR3 runs to 14 residues. Germline V lookup: CDR1 KGHSH, CDR2 LQKENI. The TCRbeta library was prepared with unique molecular identifiers. TCRdb re-derived calls from the PCR reads in MiXCR, one entry per CDR3 protein. The profile covers some 520,000 distinct CDR3 sequences, with around a third appearing a single time and about 2.3% taken by the ten largest. The receptor's source is a human donor who donated a stem cell graft to a child with aplastic anemia. Sequencing was performed on PBMCs from the stem cell graft donor, taken from the stem cell graft. This rearrangement joins TRBV18 to TRBJ2-1; 8 nucleotides match TRBD1. The CDR3 loop reads CASSPQTGENEQFF. The CDR3 bases are TGTGCCAGCTCACCACAGACAGGGGAGAATGAGCAGTTCTTC.